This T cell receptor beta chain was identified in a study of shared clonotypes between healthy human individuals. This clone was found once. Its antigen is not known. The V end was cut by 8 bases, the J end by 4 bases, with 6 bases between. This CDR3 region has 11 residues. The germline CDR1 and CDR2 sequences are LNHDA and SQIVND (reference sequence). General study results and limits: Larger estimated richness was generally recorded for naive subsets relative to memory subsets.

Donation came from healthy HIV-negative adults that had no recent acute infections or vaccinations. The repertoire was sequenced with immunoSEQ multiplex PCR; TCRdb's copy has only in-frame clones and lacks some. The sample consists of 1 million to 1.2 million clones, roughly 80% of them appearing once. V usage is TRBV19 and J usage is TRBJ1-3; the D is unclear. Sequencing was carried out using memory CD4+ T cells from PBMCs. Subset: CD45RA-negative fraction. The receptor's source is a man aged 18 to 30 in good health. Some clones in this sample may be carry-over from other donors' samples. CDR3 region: CASVSGNTIYF. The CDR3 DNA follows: TGTGCCAGTGTCTCCGGAAACACCATATATTTT.